Listed below are T cell receptor beta chains from one sample, sequenced in a study of blood T cell repertoires in COVID-19. Some clones are missing from TCRdb's copy, which holds only in-frame ones; the method was immunoSEQ multiplex PCR. This sample has around 130,000 clones, with more than 70% found just once. The sequenced sample was peripheral blood. The origin of the receptors is a man aged 55 to 70 with acute or convalescent COVID-19. Each CDR3 is given with its conserved first and last residue. A D gene is named only where the DNA matches it firmly. The size of a clone is reported for some rows only, either as once, few or many, or as a class for expanded clones.

cdr3_length	v_call	clone_size	d_call	j_call	cdr3_aa	cdr3_nt
16	TRBV6-6	-	-	TRBJ1-5	CASSWPSTVGGQPQHF	TGTGCCAGCAGTTGGCCCTCCACAGTGGGAGGGCAGCCCCAGCATTTT
15	TRBV7-9	-	TRBD1	TRBJ1-1	CASSFSGGMDTEAFF	TGTGCCAGCAGCTTCTCAGGGGGAATGGACACTGAAGCTTTCTTT
15	TRBV6-5	once	-	TRBJ1-5	CASSYSVGQNQPQHF	TGTGCCAGCAGTTACTCTGTTGGGCAGAATCAGCCCCAGCATTTT
14	TRBV24-1	-	-	TRBJ2-3	CATSDLPGRDTQYF	TGTGCCACCAGTGATTTGCCGGGGAGAGATACGCAGTATTTT
15	TRBV7-9	-	-	TRBJ2-5	CASSPNSLSQETQYF	TGTGCCAGCAGCCCCAACTCCCTAAGTCAAGAGACCCAGTACTTC
15	TRBV7-9	once	-	TRBJ2-3	CASSPSTRGRDTQYF	TGTGCCAGCAGCCCCTCTACGCGGGGGCGAGATACGCAGTATTTT
12	TRBV10-3	-	TRBD1	TRBJ1-2	CAISEFQGAHTF	TGTGCCATCAGTGAGTTTCAGGGGGCACACACCTTC
17	TRBV5-5	-	TRBD1	TRBJ2-5	CASSLRRGTGVQETQYF	TGTGCCAGCAGCTTAAGGAGGGGGACAGGCGTCCAAGAGACCCAGTACTTC
15	TRBV19	few	TRBD2	TRBJ2-7	CASSITLAGRYEQYF	TGTGCCAGTAGTATCACCCTAGCGGGGCGATACGAGCAGTACTTC
16	TRBV7-6	-	-	TRBJ2-2	CASSFIRGANTGELFF	TGTGCCAGCAGCTTTATCAGGGGGGCGAACACCGGGGAGCTGTTTTTT
14	TRBV18	-	-	TRBJ1-2	CASSPPGQGYGYTF	TGTGCCAGCTCACCACCAGGGCAGGGTTACGGCTACACCTTC
12	TRBV18	-	-	TRBJ1-2	CASSPFSGGYTF	TGTGCCAGCTCACCCTTCTCAGGGGGCTACACCTTC
16	TRBV19	-	-	TRBJ1-6	CASRVEGHSYNSPLHF	TGTGCCAGTAGAGTGGAGGGGCACTCCTATAATTCACCCCTCCACTTT
16	TRBV14	-	TRBD1	TRBJ1-2	CASSQSGRGANYGYTF	TGTGCCAGCAGCCAAAGCGGCAGGGGGGCTAACTATGGCTACACCTTC
13	TRBV19	-	-	TRBJ1-5	CASSSQGNQPQHF	TGTGCCAGTAGTTCCCAGGGCAATCAGCCCCAGCATTTT
13	TRBV30	-	TRBD1	TRBJ1-2	CAWSLGRGDGYTF	TGTGCCTGGAGTTTGGGCAGGGGGGATGGCTACACCTTC
15	TRBV19	few	TRBD1	TRBJ2-7	CASSKGTGSSYEQYF	TGTGCCAGTAGTAAAGGGACAGGGTCCTCCTACGAGCAGTACTTC
15	TRBV9	-	-	TRBJ2-3	CASTTGGSSTDTQYF	TGTGCCAGCACCACGGGGGGCTCCAGCACAGATACGCAGTATTTT
14	TRBV9	-	-	TRBJ2-3	CASSAQTSTDTQYF	TGTGCCAGCAGCGCCCAAACTAGCACAGATACGCAGTATTTT
12	TRBV24-1	-	-	TRBJ1-2	CATSDRLAGYTF	TGTGCCACCAGTGATCGTTTGGCCGGCTACACCTTC
14	TRBV18	-	TRBD1	TRBJ1-1	CASSHRDSSTEAFF	TGTGCCAGCTCACACCGGGACAGCTCAACTGAAGCTTTCTTT
13	TRBV12-3/TRBV12-4	-	-	TRBJ2-2	CASSFGYTGELFF	TGTGCCAGCAGTTTCGGGTACACCGGGGAGCTGTTTTTT
14	TRBV28	-	-	TRBJ2-7	CASSLRGLAYEQYF	TGTGCCAGCAGTTTACGCGGATTGGCCTACGAGCAGTACTTC
17	TRBV10-3	-	TRBD2	TRBJ2-3	CAINTGTSGIFSDTQYF	TGTGCCATCAACACCGGGACTAGCGGGATCTTCTCAGATACGCAGTATTTT
13	TRBV5-1	once	-	TRBJ2-7	CASSLGQYYEQYF	TGCGCCAGCAGCTTGGGACAGTATTACGAGCAGTACTTC
12	TRBV24-1	-	-	TRBJ1-1	CARAGRAQEAFF	TGTGCCCGAGCGGGCAGAGCCCAAGAAGCTTTCTTT
15	TRBV6-1	-	-	TRBJ1-1	CASSNAGAQNTEAFF	TGTGCCAGCAGTAACGCAGGGGCCCAGAACACTGAAGCTTTCTTT
15	TRBV3-1/TRBV3-2	-	TRBD1	TRBJ2-2	CASSQPGQGSGELFF	TGTGCCAGCAGCCAACCGGGACAGGGGTCCGGGGAGCTGTTTTTT
16	TRBV24-1	-	-	TRBJ2-6	CATSAEEHSGANVLTF	TGTGCCACCAGTGCTGAGGAGCACTCTGGGGCCAACGTCCTGACTTTC
18	TRBV11-2	-	TRBD2	TRBJ2-1	CASSLRTSGGFGLNEQFF	TGTGCCAGCAGCTTAAGGACTAGCGGGGGTTTTGGTCTAAATGAGCAGTTCTTC
14	TRBV5-1	once	TRBD2	TRBJ2-1	CASGNSGSWNEQFF	TGCGCCAGCGGTAATAGCGGGAGCTGGAATGAGCAGTTCTTC
13	TRBV11-2	once	TRBD1	TRBJ1-2	CASRGTGGYGYTF	TGTGCCAGCCGCGGGACAGGGGGCTATGGCTACACCTTC
16	TRBV7-2	-	TRBD2	TRBJ2-3	CASSEGLASITDTQYF	TGTGCCAGCAGCGAGGGACTAGCTTCTATCACAGATACGCAGTATTTT
15	TRBV7-8	-	TRBD2	TRBJ2-7	CASSLRVAGVGEQYF	TGTGCCAGCAGCTTAAGGGTAGCGGGAGTGGGCGAGCAGTACTTC
15	TRBV9	-	-	TRBJ1-5	CASSVSGDEGQPQHF	TGTGCCAGCAGCGTTTCAGGGGACGAAGGTCAGCCCCAGCATTTT
13	TRBV2	-	-	TRBJ1-4	CASRGRGNEKLFF	TGTGCCAGCAGGGGGAGGGGAAATGAAAAACTGTTTTTT
13	TRBV11-2	few	-	TRBJ2-5	CASTTGVQETQYF	TGTGCCAGCACCACGGGAGTACAAGAGACCCAGTACTTC
17	TRBV30	-	TRBD2	TRBJ2-2	CAWKGLAGEVGTGELFF	TGTGCCTGGAAGGGACTAGCGGGAGAGGTGGGCACCGGGGAGCTGTTTTTT
14	TRBV2	-	-	TRBJ2-1	CASSEGAFLIEQFF	TGTGCCAGCAGTGAAGGGGCCTTCCTCATCGAGCAGTTCTTC
14	TRBV5-1	-	-	TRBJ2-5	CASSLGGGEETQYF	TGCGCCAGCAGCTTGGGAGGGGGAGAAGAGACCCAGTACTTC
14	TRBV5-1	-	TRBD1	TRBJ1-1	CASSAGQSNTEAFF	TGCGCCAGCAGCGCGGGACAGTCGAACACTGAAGCTTTCTTT
16	TRBV9	-	TRBD2	TRBJ2-1	CASSVEGLAGPYEQFF	TGTGCCAGCAGCGTAGAGGGACTAGCGGGGCCGTATGAGCAGTTCTTC
15	TRBV30	-	TRBD2	TRBJ2-5	CAWSLAGAMVETQYF	TGTGCCTGGAGTTTAGCGGGTGCCATGGTGGAGACCCAGTACTTC
13	TRBV14	-	-	TRBJ2-7	CASSQDGSYEQYF	TGTGCCAGCAGCCAAGACGGGTCCTACGAGCAGTACTTC